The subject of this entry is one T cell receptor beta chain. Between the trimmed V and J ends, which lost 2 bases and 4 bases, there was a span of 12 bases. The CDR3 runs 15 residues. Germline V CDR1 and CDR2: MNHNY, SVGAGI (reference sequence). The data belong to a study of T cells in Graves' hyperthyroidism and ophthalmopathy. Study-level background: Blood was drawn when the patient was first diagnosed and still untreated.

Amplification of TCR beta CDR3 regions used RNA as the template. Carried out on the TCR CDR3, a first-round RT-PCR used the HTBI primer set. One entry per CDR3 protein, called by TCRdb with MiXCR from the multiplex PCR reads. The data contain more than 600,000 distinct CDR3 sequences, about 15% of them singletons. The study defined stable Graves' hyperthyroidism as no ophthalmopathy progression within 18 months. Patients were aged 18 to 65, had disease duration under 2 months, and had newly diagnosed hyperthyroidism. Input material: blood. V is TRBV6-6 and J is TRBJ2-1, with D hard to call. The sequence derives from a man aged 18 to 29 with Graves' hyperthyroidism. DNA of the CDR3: TGTGCCAGCAGTTACGGCGGAGCCTTGTACAATGAGCAGTTCTTC. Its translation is CASSYGGALYNEQFF.